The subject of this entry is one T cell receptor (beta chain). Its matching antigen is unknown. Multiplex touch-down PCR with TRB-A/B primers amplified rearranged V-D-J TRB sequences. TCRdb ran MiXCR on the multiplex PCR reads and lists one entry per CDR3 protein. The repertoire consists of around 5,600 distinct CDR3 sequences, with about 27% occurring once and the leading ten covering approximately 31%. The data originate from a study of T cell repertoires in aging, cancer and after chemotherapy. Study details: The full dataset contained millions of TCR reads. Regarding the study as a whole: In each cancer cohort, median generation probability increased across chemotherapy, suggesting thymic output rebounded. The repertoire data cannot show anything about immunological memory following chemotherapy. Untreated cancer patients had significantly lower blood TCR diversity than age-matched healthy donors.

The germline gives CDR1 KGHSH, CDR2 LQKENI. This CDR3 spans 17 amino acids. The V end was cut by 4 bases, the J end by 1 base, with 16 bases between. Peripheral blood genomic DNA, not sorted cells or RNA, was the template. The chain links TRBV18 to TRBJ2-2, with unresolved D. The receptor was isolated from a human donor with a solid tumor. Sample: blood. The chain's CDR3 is CASSLVNGLMNTGELFF. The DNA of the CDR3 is TGTGCCAGCTCACTTGTTAACGGTCTGATGAACACCGGGGAGCTGTTTTTT.